This TCR beta chain came from a study of cytomegalovirus exposure and HLA in healthy donors (dated by TCRdb to the late 2010s). With regard to the full study: An earlier analysis of roughly 570 of the donors reported about 300 Gb of sequence data and 95 million to 120 million unique TCR beta sequences obtained from some 170 million T cells. An early release that covered about 600 HLA-typed donors contained 300 to 350 gigabases of sequencing data and tens of millions of unique TCR sequences. Of the roughly 400 genotyped donors, roughly 76% were placed in the genetic ancestry cluster associated with self-reported Caucasian donors. The aim of the study was to test whether cataloging public T cell receptors could identify signatures of past pathogen exposure. The T cell repertoires of 666 subjects were profiled by immunosequencing and related to cytomegalovirus serostatus. A separate validation cohort of about 110 different subjects was used in addition to the roughly 720-subject first cohort. To predict cytomegalovirus infection status, the study combined high-throughput TCR immunosequencing, statistical association of individual TCRs with disease status, and machine learning. In a later analysis, previously published TCR beta repertoires from fewer than 750 donors were re-analyzed and high-resolution HLA genotyping was added so that TCR occurrence patterns could be studied. Rather than using new phenotypic data, the later analysis identified candidate immune exposures from TCR beta sequences and from how often those sequences occurred across donors. To decide whether each TCR beta V gene segment behaved as functional or pseudogenic, an earlier analysis of approximately 590 of the donors relied on high-throughput TCR beta sequencing. Donor age, sex, ethnicity and CMV serostatus were collected together with the repertoire data. A later genetic analysis used genome-wide SNP genotypes for about 60% of the roughly 700 donors, treating that subset as a discovery cohort. Every discovery cohort repertoire had been produced on one sequencing platform. Both class I and class II loci were covered by HLA typing, at four-digit resolution. Typing coverage differed by locus: A, B, C, DRB1 and DQB1 were typed in roughly 620-630 donors, DQA1 in 500 to 550, DPA1 in around 610, and DPB1 in 400 to 490. Because of strong linkage in the cohort, 4 to 6 DR-DQ haplotypes were treated as single units for association and clustering. Among 398 genotyped donors of the cohort, an average of around 240,000 unique TCR beta nucleotide sequences were sequenced per donor, about a sixth of them non-productive.

In total, over 600 healthy bone marrow donors made up the cohort. Cohort members were all nominally healthy when sampled, although unrecorded immune exposures were likely present. The donor was CMV seropositive and was included in the group of some 290 seropositive cohort members. A peripheral blood sample was collected from each donor, and TCR beta sequencing was performed on peripheral blood mononuclear cells. The Qiagen DNeasy Blood Extraction Kit was used to extract genomic DNA from the blood cell samples. The V end gives up 4 bases and the J end 4 bases, leaving 3 bases in the junction not matched to a gene. From the cysteine up to the phenylalanine, the CDR3 has a length of 15 residues. Of the read, only the CDR3 DNA is kept; its 45 bases are in frame from base 1. CDR1 and CDR2 are read off the germline V gene as SNHLY and FYNNEI. Receptors were amplified or captured by the immunoSEQ multiplex PCR assay. A mixture of 60 forward primers for TCR Vbeta segments and 13 reverse primers for TCR Jbeta segments was used in the multiplex PCR. Amplification of the CDR3 region of rearranged TCR beta genes was performed with a multiplex PCR assay on genomic DNA. The amplified TCR beta libraries were sequenced on the Illumina HiSeq System as 87-base-pair reads. The authors processed their data as follows. A later analysis tallied 75 million to 95 million unique TCR beta chains across the 610 or so repertoires, and some 10 million of those chains were shared by two or more donors. A nearest-neighbor algorithm error-corrected the raw reads and collapsed the reads into unique sequences, merging closely related sequences to remove PCR and sequencing errors. CDR3 sequences were aligned to IMGT reference sequences to assign V, D and J gene segments. For a sequence to be retained, at least a six-nucleotide match to both a V gene segment and a J gene segment was required. A rearrangement was called productive if the CDR3 had no stop codons and remained in frame with V and J, and every other rearrangement was called non-productive. CDR3 was defined by IMGT convention, running from the second conserved V-encoded cysteine to the conserved J-encoded phenylalanine. The earlier analysis of about 500 of the donors excluded sequences that lacked an unambiguous match to a single V gene segment. An earlier analysis of 587 of the donors called V segments functional above 56.7% productive rearrangements and segregating when the between-donor standard deviation exceeded 5%. A statistical classification framework was built for diagnosing cytomegalovirus status from the catalog of TCR beta chain sequences. In a later analysis, TCR nucleotide sequences were compared against IMGT/GENE-DB human TR gene sequences so that V and J genes could be assigned. Using the TCRdist pipeline, a later analysis assigned CDR3 sequences along with most-parsimonious VDJ recombination scenarios. In a later analysis, every TCR beta chain was defined by the combination of its CDR3 amino acid sequence and its V-gene family, and reads without a unique V-gene family were dropped. To address suspected cross-contamination and a sequencing artifact, a later analysis removed roughly 580 highly shared, low-generation-probability nucleotide sequences. A later analysis calculated a clonal expansion index for each public chain from normalized within-repertoire ranks of inferred template counts. Generation probabilities in a later analysis came from a VDJ recombination model fitted to out-of-frame rearrangements, and those results were checked against IGoR. A later analysis scored TCR-TCR, TCR-HLA and TCR-CMV co-occurrence with hypergeometric tests, applying a repertoire-size bias correction to TCR pairs. In a later analysis, false discovery rates were estimated by permuting HLA or CMV assignments 20 times. In a later analysis, co-occurring TCRs were grouped using DBSCAN, and TCRdist sequence similarity was added for clustering within HLA-allele-positive subsets. Repertoires with fewer than 30,000 or more than 120,000 public chains, plus five repertoires with anomalous nucleotide sharing, were excluded from co-occurrence clustering. TCRdb re-hosts the immuneACCESS table, in-frame sequences only. Its copies lack some clones; in the studies checked, an unresolved V gene accounts for under half of them, and the cause for the rest is not known. V and J calls and clone size are given by that table; D and trimming were obtained from the DNA. The sample includes some 100,000 clones, with 55% to 85% observed a single time. The top ten hold about a sixth of the sample.

Comments on this clone: Its target antigen remains unknown. No base quality information exists; no much larger clone differs at one position.

Study-level results and caveats: A few of the identified cytomegalovirus-associated TCR beta chains were confirmed in vitro to be specific for cytomegalovirus antigens. A total of some 180 TCR beta chains were listed by the study as associated with cytomegalovirus. A further reported finding was that TCR beta sequences accurately predicted the HLA-A and HLA-B alleles for most subjects in the first cohort. According to a later analysis, most CMV-associated TCR beta chains appeared to be HLA-restricted, and the HLA associations seemed to be driven largely by CMV exposure. A later analysis reported that several top co-occurrence clusters appeared linked to parvovirus B19, influenza, CMV and Epstein-Barr virus. Sequencing depth was assumed to be roughly uniform across donors in the presence/absence analyses, though that assumption may not hold. Because the 87-base-pair reads could not distinguish some IMGT-functional V segments, including TRBV6-2 and TRBV6-3, those segments were excluded. CMV serostatus was the only immune exposure information available for the cohort. A later genetic analysis reported fewer N-insertions in productive TCRs among donors in an Asian-associated ancestry cluster than the approximately 670-donor mean. It was suggested by the authors that the approach could potentially be generalized to other disease states and immunological phenotypes. A later analysis found that TCR association rates varied across HLA loci, with DRB1 alleles showing the most associated TCRs and HLA-C alleles the fewest. In a later genetic analysis, a missense DCLRE1C variant was associated with V-gene and J-gene trimming of TCR beta chains, and the association was replicated in an independent cohort. The cohort was sequenced for TCR beta chains only, and without alpha or paired-chain data the features that could be detected were limited. Because counts were too low, roughly 18 rarely observed V segments, including chromosome 9 orphons, were left out of the earlier analysis of approximately 580 of the donors. Correlated functional status among segregating V segments might be attributable to linkage disequilibrium, but an unknown experimental factor could not be ruled out. Assigning TCR associations to individual alleles was difficult when HLA alleles, especially DR and DQ, strongly co-occurred. HLA typing was unavailable for some donors at each locus, so association tests used only the typed subset. Most TCR sequences were seen in very few donors, while some public TCRs were found in many individuals. A later analysis associated 16,951 TCR beta sequences with specific HLA alleles at a false discovery rate of 0.05. In a later analysis, HLA-associated TCR beta chains showed more clonal expansion and lower generation probabilities than non-associated chains that were equally common. The sequencing pipeline was judged likely to have produced a cluster of highly shared sequence variants as a technical artifact. An earlier analysis of around 540 of the donors showed that most TCR beta V segments appeared in productive rearrangements either about 87% or about 30% of the time, which broadly matched IMGT annotations. In both the original and validation cohorts, the classifier was reported to diagnose cytomegalovirus status with high specificity and sensitivity.

Recombination linked TRBV2 to TRBJ2-2, with 10 junctional bases fitting TRBD1. Source material: PBMCs. This sequence was found in a woman aged 18 to 35 in good health and CMV-seropositive. The CDR3 region reads CASSGDRGSTGELFF. The sequenced DNA is TGTGCCAGCAGTGGGGACAGGGGCAGCACCGGGGAGCTGTTTTTT.